This T cell receptor beta chain was recovered during a study of T cells in Graves' hyperthyroidism and ophthalmopathy. Study-wide points: Most thyroid clonotypes expanded above 0.001 appeared in blood too. For ophthalmopathy, model prediction preceded onset by a median 6.5 months. Using 13 V-J features, a model discriminated ophthalmopathy from stable hyperthyroidism.

Germline V gene data show CDR1 as LGHDT and CDR2 as YNNKEL (reference sequence). The CDR3 is made up of 15 amino acids. The V and J ends lost 4 bases and 4 bases, in that order; junction bases with no gene match: 3. PBMCs were obtained from 9 to 10 ml fresh peripheral blood. This clonotype was counted many times. The antigen is undetermined. Amplification of TCR beta CDR3 regions used RNA as the template. The HTBI primer set was used in a first-round RT-PCR of the TCR CDR3. One entry per CDR3 protein results from TCRdb running MiXCR on the multiplex PCR reads. The profile shows 270,000 or so distinct CDR3 sequences, nearly 15% of them singletons.

V is TRBV3-1 and J is TRBJ2-1; 11 nucleotides align to TRBD2. The clonotype was recovered from a woman aged 50 to 60 with Graves' hyperthyroidism that later progressed to Graves' ophthalmopathy. Sequencing was done on a sample of blood. For the CDR3, the DNA is TGTGCCAGCAGCCGAAGACTAGCGGGGTACAATGAGCAGTTCTTC. It translates to CASSRRLAGYNEQFF.